The clone carrying this T cell receptor beta chain has more than one count but fewer than ten. The target antigen is unknown. Naive CD4+ T cells were purified with Tregs depleted by CD25. Broader study findings: Larger-cohort validation covered only one TCR beta V-J rearrangement.

Constant-region reverse primers amplified full-length variable regions, followed by semi-nested Nested Universal Primer A PCR. In TCRdb, the 5' RACE reads were re-called with MiXCR into one record per CDR3 protein. The profile covers some 60,000 distinct CDR3 sequences, with almost 30% appearing a single time and approximately 2.2% taken by the ten largest. Trimming stripped 2 bases from V and 2 bases from J, with 10 bases between. The CDR3 totals 14 residues. Germline loops: CDR1 SGHTA, CDR2 FQGNSA. The chain joins TRBV7-2 to TRBJ2-7; a possible D gene is TRBD1 (6 bases). Sequencing was performed on tumor-infiltrating naive CD4+ T cells sorted from the breast tumor. Documented subset: naive CD4+ T cells, CD4+CD45RA+CD25-. The TCR sequence derives from a female donor with breast cancer. The CDR3 sequence is CASSLTTGPYEQYF. Here the CDR3 DNA reads TGTGCCAGCAGCTTAACGACAGGCCCCTACGAGCAGTACTTC.